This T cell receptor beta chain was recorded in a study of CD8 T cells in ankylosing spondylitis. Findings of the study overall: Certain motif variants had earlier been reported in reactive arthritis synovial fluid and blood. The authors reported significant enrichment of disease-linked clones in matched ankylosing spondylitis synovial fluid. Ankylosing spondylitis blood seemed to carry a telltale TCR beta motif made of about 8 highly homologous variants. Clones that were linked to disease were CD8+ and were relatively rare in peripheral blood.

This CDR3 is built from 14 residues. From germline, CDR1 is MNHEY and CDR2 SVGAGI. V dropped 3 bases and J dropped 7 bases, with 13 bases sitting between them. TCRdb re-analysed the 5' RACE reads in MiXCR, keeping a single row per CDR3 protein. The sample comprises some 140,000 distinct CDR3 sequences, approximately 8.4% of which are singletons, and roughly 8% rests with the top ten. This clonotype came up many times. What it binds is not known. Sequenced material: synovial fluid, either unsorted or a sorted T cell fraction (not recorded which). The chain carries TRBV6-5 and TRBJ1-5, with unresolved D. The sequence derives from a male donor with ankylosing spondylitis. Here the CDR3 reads CASSYRDPIQPQHF. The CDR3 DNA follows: TGTGCCAGCAGTTATCGGGATCCCATCCAGCCCCAGCATTTT.